This passage covers 10 T cell receptor beta chains from one sample sequenced in a study of shared clonotypes between healthy human individuals. TCRdb's table, derived via immunoSEQ multiplex PCR, lists solely in-frame clones and lacks some. This repertoire shows about 990,000 clones, 78% found once; its top ten account for roughly 0.57%. Source material: memory CD4+ T cells from PBMCs. The subset denotes: CD45RA-negative fraction. The receptor source for this set is a man in his late teens or twenties in good health. Some clones in this sample may be carry-over from other donors' samples.

V and J are TRBV28 and TRBJ1-5; D is possibly TRBD1 (5 bases). CDR1 and CDR2 from the germline V gene are MDHEN and SYDVKM. Trimming stripped 6 bases from V and 2 bases from J, with 20 bases between. CDR3 length equals 17 residues. The CDR3, as DNA: TGTGCCAGCAGCGCCCGGGGCCTCACCGCGGGCAATCAGCCCCAGCATTTT. Its protein is CASSARGLTAGNQPQHF.

The rearrangement joins TRBV20-1 to TRBJ2-7; D ambiguous. Germline V gene data show CDR1 as DFQATT and CDR2 as SNEGSKA (reference sequence). The CDR3 spans 11 residues. V was trimmed by 3 bases and J by 5 bases, leaving 8 bases between them. The CDR3 DNA sequence: TGCAGTGCTAGCGAGAGACACGAGCAGTACTTC. Its translation: CSASERHEQYF.

This rearrangement joins TRBV5-1 to TRBJ2-3, with 7 nucleotides matching TRBD1. With 2 bases clipped from V and 4 bases from J, the junction kept 4 bases outside the gene matches. Germline lookup yields CDR1 SGHRS and CDR2 YFSETQ. This CDR3 is built from 14 residues. The CDR3 loop reads CASSFSQGADTQYF. Here the CDR3 DNA reads TGCGCCAGCAGCTTCTCTCAGGGGGCAGATACGCAGTATTTT.

The chain is built from TRBV28 and TRBJ2-7; the D call may be TRBD1 or TRBD2 (5 bases each). This CDR3 has 14 amino acids. Germline CDR1 MDHEN, CDR2 SYDVKM. V shed 6 bases and J shed 3 bases, with 15 bases lying between them. This CDR3 reads CASSPGPQVYEQYF. The CDR3 DNA reads TGTGCCAGCAGCCCGGGACCCCAGGTCTACGAGCAGTACTTC.

This clone was counted many times. V and J are TRBV2 and TRBJ1-5, with D unresolved. The ends were cut back, 3 bases at V and 5 bases at J, with 17 bases in the middle. This CDR3 spans 16 amino acids. Germline CDR1 SNHLY, CDR2 FYNNEI. The CDR3 region is CASSDSWGGRDQPQHF. CDR3 bases: TGTGCCAGCAGTGATAGTTGGGGAGGTCGCGATCAGCCCCAGCATTTT. The variable domain in full, with the rest retrieved from reference TRBV2 and TRBJ1-5, is EPEVTQTPSHQVTQMGQEVILRCVPISNHLYFYWYRQILGQKVEFLVSFYNNEISEKSEIFDDQFSVERPDGSNFTLKIRSTKLEDSAMYFCASSDSWGGRDQPQHFGDGTRLSIL.

This CDR3 reads CASSLLASGGNEQFF. As DNA, the CDR3 is TGTGCCAGCAGTCTTCTAGCGAGCGGGGGGAATGAGCAGTTCTTC. The genes are TRBV6-5 and TRBJ2-1; 9 nucleotides align to TRBD2. V dropped 5 bases and J dropped 7; count of bases not matched to a gene: 9. In germline, CDR1 is MNHEY, CDR2 SVGAGI. The CDR3 consists of 15 residues.

The chain recombines TRBV5-1 with TRBJ2-1; the match to TRBD2 covers 11 bases. Germline assignment: CDR1 SGHRS and CDR2 YFSETQ. The CDR3 is made up of 16 amino acids. V was clipped by 3 bases and J by 3 bases; unmatched bases: 5. The CDR3 reads CASSYPGTSGYNEQFF. DNA of the CDR3: TGCGCCAGCAGCTACCCCGGGACTAGCGGCTACAATGAGCAGTTCTTC.

The chain combines TRBV9 with TRBJ2-1; 7 bases fit TRBD2. J was trimmed by 1 base and V by 3 bases; bases with no gene match: 7. The CDR3 spans 16 residues. Per germline, CDR1 SGDLS and CDR2 YYNGEE. The CDR3 spells CASSGGAGASYNEQFF. As DNA, the CDR3 is TGTGCCAGCAGCGGTGGGGCGGGAGCTTCCTACAATGAGCAGTTCTTC.

This chain links TRBV5-1 with TRBJ1-3; weak D call: TRBD1 (6 bases). The CDR3 extends over 15 amino acids. The germline V gene encodes CDR1 SGHRS and CDR2 YFSETQ. Trimming shortened V by 4 bases and J by 2 bases, and 13 bases separated the two germline ends. The CDR3 region is CASSRGGQPGNTIYF. The CDR3 DNA is TGCGCCAGCAGCCGTGGCGGACAGCCTGGAAACACCATATATTTT.

V usage is TRBV18 and J usage is TRBJ2-1; maybe TRBD2 (5 bases). The V end lost 3 bases, the J end lost 2 bases, and 17 bases lay between the germline ends. The CDR3 loop spans 17 amino acids. Germline CDR1 is KGHSH and CDR2 is LQKENI. This CDR3 reads CASSPYSGRRPYNEQFF. The CDR3 DNA reads as TGTGCCAGCTCACCTTATAGTGGGAGACGGCCCTACAATGAGCAGTTCTTC. The variable domain in full, with the rest retrieved from reference TRBV18 and TRBJ2-1, is NAGVMQNPRHLVRRRGQEARLRCSPMKGHSHVYWYRQLPEEGLKFMVYLQKENIIDESGMPKERFSAEFPKEGPSILRIQQVVRGDSAAYFCASSPYSGRRPYNEQFFGPGTRLTVL.